This record concerns one T cell receptor beta chain sequence. The authors' processing: Estimation of nucleated cell counts was performed using reference gene primer amplification. Using immunoSEQ multiplex PCR, the repertoire was profiled, and TCRdb retains in-frame clones only, with some absent. D and trimming come from the DNA, and the V and J calls and clone size come from that table. The sample records some 190,000 clones, 70% to 90% being singletons. This sample stems from a study of blood T cell repertoires in COVID-19. Study-wide background: The samples span acute and convalescent COVID-19 from the United States, Italy and Spain. In each case, the material was cDNA or gDNA derived from T cells, B-cell-depleted T cells, or PBMCs.

The clonotype comes from a human donor in a cohort sampled during active COVID-19. Input material: peripheral blood.

Here the CDR3 DNA reads TGCAGTGCTAGTCAAGGGGCTCCTCGGGATTCACCCCTCCACTTT. Its protein is CSASQGAPRDSPLHF. The J gene is TRBJ1-6, the V gene TRBV20-1, with a weak D call TRBD1 (5 bases). Germline loops: CDR1 DFQATT, CDR2 SNEGSKA (reference sequence). The CDR3 covers 15 residues. V lost 3 bases to trimming and J lost 8 bases, with 17 bases between them.